A selection of T cell receptor beta chains follows, all from one sample in a study of a mutant IDH1 vaccine in newly diagnosed glioma. Clones were read by immunoSEQ multiplex PCR, and TCRdb kept only the in-frame ones, dropping some. The data show tens of thousands of clones, around 82% seen once. These TCRs are of unknown antigen specificity. The sample was PBMCs, taken from a glioma patient whose treatment included an IDH1 peptide vaccine. These receptors all come from a woman aged 40 to 50 with glioma. Each CDR3 is given with its conserved first and last residue. Each record gives: V gene, J gene, clone size, D gene, CDR3 protein, CDR3 DNA. D genes are given only for firm matches. Rows give clone size only sometimes, using once, few, many, or a class for an expanded clone.

v_call: TRBV7-8; j_call: TRBJ1-1; clone_size: -; d_call: TRBD1; cdr3_aa: CASSPAPGGVTEAFF; cdr3_nt: TGTGCCAGCTCACCCGCTCCAGGGGGGGTCACTGAAGCTTTCTTT
v_call: TRBV13; j_call: TRBJ2-7; clone_size: -; d_call: TRBD2; cdr3_aa: CASSSSGGRGLGGEQYF; cdr3_nt: TGTGCCAGCAGCTCTAGCGGGGGGAGGGGCTTGGGTGGAGAGCAGTACTTC
v_call: TRBV27; j_call: TRBJ2-7; clone_size: -; d_call: TRBD1; cdr3_aa: CASSSLFGLDRTRPYEQYF; cdr3_nt: TGTGCCAGCAGTTCCCTTTTCGGCCTGGACAGGACCCGTCCCTACGAGCAGTACTTC
v_call: TRBV6-6; j_call: TRBJ2-5; clone_size: -; d_call: -; cdr3_aa: CASSYLTGARETQYF; cdr3_nt: TGTGCCAGCAGTTACCTGACAGGTGCAAGGGAGACCCAGTACTTC
v_call: TRBV7-9; j_call: TRBJ2-3; clone_size: -; d_call: -; cdr3_aa: CASSSRGQLDTQYF; cdr3_nt: TGTGCCAGCAGCTCCCGAGGACAGTTAGATACGCAGTATTTT
v_call: TRBV7-3; j_call: TRBJ2-1; clone_size: -; d_call: TRBD2; cdr3_aa: CASSSISGPYNEQFF; cdr3_nt: TGTGCCAGCAGCTCAATTAGCGGGCCTTACAATGAGCAGTTCTTC
v_call: TRBV30; j_call: TRBJ1-5; clone_size: few; d_call: -; cdr3_aa: CAWSVGGSTNQPQHF; cdr3_nt: TGTGCCTGGAGTGTAGGAGGGTCGACTAATCAGCCCCAGCATTTT
v_call: TRBV25-1; j_call: TRBJ1-6; clone_size: -; d_call: -; cdr3_aa: CASSEYGRGSMNSPLHF; cdr3_nt: TGTGCCAGCAGTGAATATGGCAGGGGCTCCATGAATTCACCCCTCCACTTT
v_call: TRBV7-3; j_call: TRBJ2-3; clone_size: -; d_call: TRBD2; cdr3_aa: CASSLAGGTDTQYF; cdr3_nt: TGTGCCAGCAGCTTGGCGGGGGGCACAGATACGCAGTATTTT
v_call: TRBV29-1; j_call: TRBJ1-4; clone_size: few; d_call: TRBD1; cdr3_aa: CSVAPPGQQKLFF; cdr3_nt: TGCAGCGTTGCGCCACCGGGACAGCAAAAACTGTTTTTT
v_call: TRBV5-6; j_call: TRBJ2-2; clone_size: -; d_call: -; cdr3_aa: CASSSGPSGSENTGELFF; cdr3_nt: TGTGCCAGCAGCTCAGGCCCTTCAGGGTCAGAGAACACCGGGGAGCTGTTTTTT
v_call: TRBV6-5; j_call: TRBJ2-1; clone_size: -; d_call: TRBD2; cdr3_aa: CASNNRRGVGWEQFF; cdr3_nt: TGTGCCAGCAACAACCGACGGGGGGTGGGTTGGGAGCAGTTCTTC
v_call: TRBV18; j_call: TRBJ2-7; clone_size: -; d_call: -; cdr3_aa: CASSPIAGVSLREQYF; cdr3_nt: TGTGCCAGCTCACCAATCGCTGGCGTTTCCCTTAGGGAGCAGTACTTC
v_call: TRBV6-5; j_call: TRBJ2-3; clone_size: -; d_call: -; cdr3_aa: CASSIRGALTDTQYF; cdr3_nt: TGTGCCAGCTCGATCCGGGGGGCTCTCACAGATACGCAGTATTTT
v_call: TRBV7-9; j_call: TRBJ1-1; clone_size: few; d_call: -; cdr3_aa: CASSRLAGGNTEAFF; cdr3_nt: TGTGCCAGCAGCCGCCTAGCGGGGGGGAACACTGAAGCTTTCTTT